The rows below give T cell receptor beta chains drawn from one sample of a study of identical twins. TCRdb recomputed calls from the 5' RACE reads with MiXCR, one row per CDR3 protein. The sample consists of 1.5 million to 2 million distinct CDR3 sequences, more than 30% of them appearing once. What was sequenced was cord blood. The receptors shown here come from a newborn girl in good health. CDR3s include the opening cysteine and the closing phenylalanine or tryptophan. The D gene is left open where the match is weak. The size of a clone is reported for some rows only, either as once, few or many, or as a class for expanded clones.

cdr3_aa | cdr3_nt | v_call | d_call | clone_size | j_call
CAISGGSSYNEQFF | TGTGCCATCAGTGGCGGGAGCTCCTACAATGAGCAGTTCTTC | TRBV10-3 | TRBD2 | many | TRBJ2-1
CASSLVWKGNTEAFF | TGTGCCAGCAGCTTAGTCTGGAAGGGAAACACTGAAGCTTTCTTT | TRBV7-9 | . | few | TRBJ1-1
CASRRGGYTDTQYF | TGTGCCAGCAGGAGGGGCGGCTACACAGATACGCAGTATTTT | TRBV6-6 | . | . | TRBJ2-3
CSVEGDRGRQLEAFF | TGCAGCGTTGAAGGGGACAGGGGGCGCCAGCTTGAAGCTTTCTTT | TRBV29-1 | TRBD1 | few | TRBJ1-1
CASSQAYRDTEAFF | TGTGCCAGCAGCCAAGCTTACAGGGACACTGAAGCTTTCTTT | TRBV4-2 | . | few | TRBJ1-1
CASSQVQPYSYNSPLHF | TGTGCCAGCAGCCAAGTACAGCCGTACTCCTATAATTCACCCCTCCACTTT | TRBV3-1 | . | . | TRBJ1-6
CASSPLANRDTQYF | TGTGCCAGCAGCCCCCTAGCGAATAGGGATACGCAGTATTTT | TRBV7-2 | . | few | TRBJ2-3
CSARRRTDTQYF | TGCAGTGCTCGAAGACGTACAGATACGCAGTATTTT | TRBV20-1 | . | many | TRBJ2-3
CTSSATQGFGYGYTF | TGTACCAGCAGCGCTACACAGGGATTCGGCTATGGCTACACCTTC | TRBV9 | . | . | TRBJ1-2
CASSRKPGGNIQYF | TGTGCCAGCAGCCGGAAGCCGGGGGGAAACATTCAGTACTTC | TRBV11-2 | TRBD2 | few | TRBJ2-4
CASSRPGDIPNEQFF | TGTGCCAGCAGCAGACCGGGAGACATCCCGAATGAGCAGTTCTTC | TRBV21-1 | . | . | TRBJ2-1
CAGPTGRNYGYTF | TGTGCCGGACCCACAGGGAGGAACTATGGCTACACCTTC | TRBV28 | . | . | TRBJ1-2
CASSLNLGAYEQYF | TGTGCCAGTAGTCTGAACCTTGGCGCCTACGAGCAGTACTTC | TRBV19 | . | few | TRBJ2-7
CSAVGWYTEAFF | TGCAGTGCTGTGGGTTGGTACACTGAAGCTTTCTTT | TRBV20-1 | . | . | TRBJ1-1
CASSQGRLLFSYNEQFF | TGCGCCAGCAGCCAAGGACGACTACTTTTCTCCTACAATGAGCAGTTCTTC | TRBV4-1 | . | few | TRBJ2-1
CSARGPGNDIQYF | TGCAGTGCTAGAGGACCAGGAAATGACATTCAGTACTTC | TRBV20-1 | . | many | TRBJ2-4
CASRQGGRANEQFF | TGTGCCAGTAGACAGGGCGGGAGGGCCAATGAGCAGTTCTTC | TRBV28 | TRBD2 | . | TRBJ2-1
CASSASGVYNEQFF | TGTGCCAGCAGTGCCAGCGGGGTGTACAATGAGCAGTTCTTC | TRBV3-1 | TRBD2 | . | TRBJ2-1
CASSLGDREDTQYF | TGCGCCAGCAGCTTAGGGGACCGAGAAGATACGCAGTATTTT | TRBV5-1 | . | . | TRBJ2-3
CASRGQGPSSAQYF | TGTGCCAGCCGAGGACAGGGTCCTTCTAGCGCTCAGTACTTC | TRBV25-1 | TRBD1 | few | TRBJ2-7
CATSAGQGKDNEHFF | TGTGCCACCAGTGCCGGACAGGGGAAGGACAATGAGCACTTCTTC | TRBV24-1 | TRBD1 | . | TRBJ2-1
CSAGGTSGVDTDTQYF | TGCAGTGCGGGAGGGACTAGCGGGGTCGACACAGATACGCAGTATTTT | TRBV20-1 | TRBD2 | . | TRBJ2-3
CRTGTSGDQGTQYF | TGCAGAACCGGGACTAGCGGGGACCAGGGTACGCAGTATTTT | TRBV20-1 | TRBD2 | few | TRBJ2-3
CSASSGRYTEAFF | TGCAGTGCTAGTTCAGGGAGGTACACTGAAGCTTTCTTT | TRBV20-1 | . | . | TRBJ1-1
CAADNEQFF | TGTGCCGCCGACAATGAGCAGTTCTTC | TRBV7-9 | . | . | TRBJ2-1
CASSFKTAKYEKLFF | TGTGCCAGCAGTTTTAAGACAGCGAAATATGAAAAACTGTTTTTT | TRBV12-3/TRBV12-4 | . | . | TRBJ1-4
CSGTSGRATDTQYF | TGCAGCGGGACTAGCGGGAGGGCCACAGATACGCAGTATTTT | TRBV29-1 | TRBD2 | many | TRBJ2-3
CAGYGPNEQFF | TGTGCCGGCTATGGGCCCAATGAGCAGTTCTTC | TRBV6-5 | . | few | TRBJ2-1
CASSFSSGGAWGKNIQYF | TGCGCCAGCAGCTTCTCTAGCGGGGGGGCCTGGGGCAAAAACATTCAGTACTTC | TRBV5-1 | TRBD2 | few | TRBJ2-4
CASSFGLDNYGYTF | TGTGCCAGCAGCTTTGGCCTTGACAACTATGGCTACACCTTC | TRBV7-6 | . | . | TRBJ1-2
CASSFPQGADTQYF | TGTGCCAGCAGTTTCCCCCAGGGGGCAGATACGCAGTATTTT | TRBV12-3/TRBV12-4 | TRBD1 | . | TRBJ2-3
CASQQSPSSYEQYF | TGTGCCAGCCAACAGTCACCGAGCTCCTACGAGCAGTACTTC | TRBV27 | . | few | TRBJ2-7
CASSPDPGISYEQYF | TGTGCCAGCAGTCCAGACCCGGGAATCAGCTACGAGCAGTACTTC | TRBV6-5 | . | few | TRBJ2-7
CASSFIRGAVHEQYF | TGTGCCAGCAGTTTCATCCGGGGGGCAGTCCACGAGCAGTACTTC | TRBV27 | . | . | TRBJ2-7
CSALPTRLQETQYF | TGCAGTGCTCTTCCGACTCGCCTCCAAGAGACCCAGTACTTC | TRBV20-1 | . | . | TRBJ2-5
CASSFPRSREKLFF | TGTGCCAGCAGTTTCCCCAGGAGTCGTGAAAAACTGTTTTTT | TRBV28 | . | few | TRBJ1-4
CASRRQDSNSGANVLTF | TGTGCCAGCAGGCGACAGGACTCTAACTCTGGGGCCAACGTCCTGACTTTC | TRBV12-3/TRBV12-4 | . | many | TRBJ2-6
CASSFGQAGNGHTF | TGCGCCAGCAGCTTCGGACAGGCGGGGAATGGCCACACCTTC | TRBV5-1 | TRBD1 | . | TRBJ1-2
CASSWTDSPPHF | TGTGCCAGCAGTTGGACAGATTCACCCCCCCACTTT | TRBV7-2 | . | . | TRBJ1-6
CASNIGGINYGYTF | TGCGCCAGCAACATAGGCGGGATAAACTATGGCTACACCTTC | TRBV10-2 | . | . | TRBJ1-2
CASSPRQVWDYGYTF | TGTGCCAGCAGCCCCCGACAAGTTTGGGACTATGGCTACACCTTC | TRBV11-2 | . | . | TRBJ1-2
CASSLVSGSEQYF | TGTGCCAGCAGTTTAGTTAGCGGGAGCGAGCAGTACTTC | TRBV28 | TRBD2 | few | TRBJ2-7
CASSEDRGTQNIQYF | TGTGCCAGCAGTGAGGACAGGGGGACACAAAACATTCAGTACTTC | TRBV2 | TRBD1 | few | TRBJ2-4
CASSASTGQGYEQYF | TGTGCCAGCAGCGCCTCAACGGGACAGGGCTACGAGCAGTACTTC | TRBV5-6 | TRBD1 | . | TRBJ2-7
CASSPTSGQHSYEQYF | TGTGCCAGCAGCCCTACGTCCGGACAACACTCCTACGAGCAGTACTTC | TRBV11-2 | . | . | TRBJ2-7
CASSEAQFQETQYF | TGTGCCAGCAGTGAAGCTCAGTTTCAAGAGACCCAGTACTTC | TRBV6-1 | . | few | TRBJ2-5
CASSVTPLSTDTQYF | TGTGCCAGCAGCGTTACTCCCCTTAGCACAGATACGCAGTATTTT | TRBV6-1 | . | . | TRBJ2-3
CSVGGGVAKNIQYF | TGCAGCGTTGGGGGGGGGGTAGCCAAAAACATTCAGTACTTC | TRBV29-1 | TRBD2 | few | TRBJ2-4